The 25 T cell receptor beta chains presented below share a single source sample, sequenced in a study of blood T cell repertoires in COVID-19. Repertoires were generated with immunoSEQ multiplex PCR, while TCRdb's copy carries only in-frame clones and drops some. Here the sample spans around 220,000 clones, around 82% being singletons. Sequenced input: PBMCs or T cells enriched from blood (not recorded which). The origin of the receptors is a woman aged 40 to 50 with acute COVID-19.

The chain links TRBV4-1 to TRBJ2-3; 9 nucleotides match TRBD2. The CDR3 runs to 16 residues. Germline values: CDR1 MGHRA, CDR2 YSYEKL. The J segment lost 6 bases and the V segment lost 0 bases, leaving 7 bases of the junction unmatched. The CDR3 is CASSQETAGGPDTQYF. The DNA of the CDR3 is TGCGCCAGCAGCCAAGAGACTGCGGGAGGGCCGGATACGCAGTATTTT.

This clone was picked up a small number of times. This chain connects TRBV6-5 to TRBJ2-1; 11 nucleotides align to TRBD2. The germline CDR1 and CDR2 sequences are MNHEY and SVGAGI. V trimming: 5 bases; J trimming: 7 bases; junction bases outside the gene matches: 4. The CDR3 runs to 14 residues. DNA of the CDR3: TGTGCCAGCAGTCCATTAGCGGGAGGGAATGAGCAGTTCTTC. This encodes CASSPLAGGNEQFF.

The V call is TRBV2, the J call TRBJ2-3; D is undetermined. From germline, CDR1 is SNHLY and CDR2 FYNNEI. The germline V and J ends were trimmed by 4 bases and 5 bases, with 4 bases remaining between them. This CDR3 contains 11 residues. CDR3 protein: CASSGGDTQYF. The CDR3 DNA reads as TGTGCCAGCAGTGGAGGAGATACGCAGTATTTT.

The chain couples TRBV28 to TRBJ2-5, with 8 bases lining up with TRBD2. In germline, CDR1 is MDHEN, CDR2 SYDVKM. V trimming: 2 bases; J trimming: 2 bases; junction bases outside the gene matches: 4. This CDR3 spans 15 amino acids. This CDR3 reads CASSLPGGNQETQYF. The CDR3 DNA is TGTGCCAGCAGTTTACCGGGAGGGAATCAAGAGACCCAGTACTTC.

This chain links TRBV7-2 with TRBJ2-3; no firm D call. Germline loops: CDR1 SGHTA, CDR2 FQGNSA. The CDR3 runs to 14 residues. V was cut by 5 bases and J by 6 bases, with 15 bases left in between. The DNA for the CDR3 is TGTGCCAGCAGCGCCGTGCCCGAGGCCGATACGCAGTATTTT. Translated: CASSAVPEADTQYF.

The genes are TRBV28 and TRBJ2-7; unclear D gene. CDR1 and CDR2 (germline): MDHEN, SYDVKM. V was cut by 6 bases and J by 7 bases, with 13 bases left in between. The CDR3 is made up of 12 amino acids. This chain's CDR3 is CASSERRREQYF. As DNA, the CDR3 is TGTGCCAGCAGCGAGAGGCGGCGAGAGCAGTACTTC.

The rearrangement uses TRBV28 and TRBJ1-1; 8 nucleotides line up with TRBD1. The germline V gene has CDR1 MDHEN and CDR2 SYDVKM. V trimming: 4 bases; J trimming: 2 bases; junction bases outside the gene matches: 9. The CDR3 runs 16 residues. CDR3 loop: CASSSWTGTGNTEAFF. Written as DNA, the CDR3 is TGTGCCAGCAGTTCCTGGACAGGGACGGGAAACACTGAAGCTTTCTTT.

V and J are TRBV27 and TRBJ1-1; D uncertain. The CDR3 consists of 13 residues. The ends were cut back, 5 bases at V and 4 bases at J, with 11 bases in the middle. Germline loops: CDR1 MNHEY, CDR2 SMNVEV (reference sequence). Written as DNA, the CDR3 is TGTGCCAGCAGTCGAGGTCGGGGCACTGAAGCTTTCTTT. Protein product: CASSRGRGTEAFF.

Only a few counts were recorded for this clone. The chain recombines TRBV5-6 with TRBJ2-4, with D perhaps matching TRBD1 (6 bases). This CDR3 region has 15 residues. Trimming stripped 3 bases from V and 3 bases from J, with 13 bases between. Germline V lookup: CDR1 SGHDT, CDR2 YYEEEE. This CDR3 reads CASSSIQGNKNIQYF. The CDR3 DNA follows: TGTGCCAGCAGCTCTATACAGGGTAACAAAAACATTCAGTACTTC. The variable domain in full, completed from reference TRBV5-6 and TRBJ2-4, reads DAGVTQSPTHLIKTRGQQVTLRCSPKSGHDTVSWYQQALGQGPQFIFQYYEEEERQRGNFPDRFSGHQFPNYSSELNVNALLLGDSALYLCASSSIQGNKNIQYFGAGTRLSVL.

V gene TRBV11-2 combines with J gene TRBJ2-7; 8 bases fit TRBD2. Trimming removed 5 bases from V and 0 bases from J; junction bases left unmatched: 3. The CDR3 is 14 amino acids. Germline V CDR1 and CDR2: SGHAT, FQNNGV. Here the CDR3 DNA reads TGTGCCAGCAGCCTACTAGCGGTCTCCTACGAGCAGTACTTC. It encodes CASSLLAVSYEQYF. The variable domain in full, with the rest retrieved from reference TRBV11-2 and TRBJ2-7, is EAGVAQSPRYKIIEKRQSVAFWCNPISGHATLYWYQQILGQGPKLLIQFQNNGVVDDSQLPKDRFSAERLKGVDSTLKIQPAKLEDSAVYLCASSLLAVSYEQYFGPGTRLTVT.

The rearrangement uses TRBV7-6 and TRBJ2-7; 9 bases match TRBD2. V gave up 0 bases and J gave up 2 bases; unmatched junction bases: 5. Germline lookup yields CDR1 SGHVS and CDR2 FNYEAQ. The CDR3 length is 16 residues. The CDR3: CASSLAPSGTPYEQYF. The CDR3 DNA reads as TGTGCCAGCAGCTTAGCTCCTAGCGGGACCCCCTACGAGCAGTACTTC.

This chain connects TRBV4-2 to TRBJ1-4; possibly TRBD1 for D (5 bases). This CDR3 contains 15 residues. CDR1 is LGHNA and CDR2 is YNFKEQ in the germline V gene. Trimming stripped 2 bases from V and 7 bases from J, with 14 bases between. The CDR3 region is CASSQSTDQVEKLFF. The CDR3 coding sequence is TGTGCCAGCAGCCAATCGACAGATCAAGTTGAAAAACTGTTTTTT.

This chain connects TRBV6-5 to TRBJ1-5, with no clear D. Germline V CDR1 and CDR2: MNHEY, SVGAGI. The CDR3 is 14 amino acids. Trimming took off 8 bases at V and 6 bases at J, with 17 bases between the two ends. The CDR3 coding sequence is TGTGCCAGCTACCGTCTTCGAGAGGGTCAGCCCCAGCATTTT. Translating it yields CASYRLREGQPQHF.

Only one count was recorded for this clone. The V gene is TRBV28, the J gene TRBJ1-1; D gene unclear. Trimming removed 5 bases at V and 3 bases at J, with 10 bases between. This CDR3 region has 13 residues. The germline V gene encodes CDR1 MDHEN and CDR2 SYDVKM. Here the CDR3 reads CASSPPGYTEAFF. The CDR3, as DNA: TGTGCCAGCAGTCCCCCGGGGTACACTGAAGCTTTCTTT.

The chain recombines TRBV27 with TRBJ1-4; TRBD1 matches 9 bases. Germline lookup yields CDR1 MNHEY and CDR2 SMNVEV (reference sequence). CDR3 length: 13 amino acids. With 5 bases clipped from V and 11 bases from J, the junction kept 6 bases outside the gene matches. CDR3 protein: CASSQRTGEKLFF. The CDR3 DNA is TGTGCCAGCAGTCAAAGGACAGGGGAGAAACTGTTTTTT.

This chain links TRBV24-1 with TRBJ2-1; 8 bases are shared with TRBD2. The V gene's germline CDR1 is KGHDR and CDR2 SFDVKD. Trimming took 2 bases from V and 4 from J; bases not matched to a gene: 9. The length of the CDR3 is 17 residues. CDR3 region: CATSDSGQLAVYNEQFF. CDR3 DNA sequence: TGTGCCACCAGTGATTCCGGGCAACTAGCGGTATACAATGAGCAGTTCTTC.

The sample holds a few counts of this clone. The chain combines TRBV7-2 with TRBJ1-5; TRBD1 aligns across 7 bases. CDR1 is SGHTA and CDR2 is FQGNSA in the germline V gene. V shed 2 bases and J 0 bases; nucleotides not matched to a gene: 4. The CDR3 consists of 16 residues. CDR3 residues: CASSLLGQYSNQPQHF. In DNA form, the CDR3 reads TGTGCCAGCAGCTTATTGGGACAGTATAGCAATCAGCCCCAGCATTTT.

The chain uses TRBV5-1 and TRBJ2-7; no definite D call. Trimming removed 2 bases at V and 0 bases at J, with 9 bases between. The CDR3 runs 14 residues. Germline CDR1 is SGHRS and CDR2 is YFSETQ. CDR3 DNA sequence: TGCGCCAGCAGCTTCGAACCTAGCTCCTACGAGCAGTACTTC. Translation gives CASSFEPSSYEQYF.

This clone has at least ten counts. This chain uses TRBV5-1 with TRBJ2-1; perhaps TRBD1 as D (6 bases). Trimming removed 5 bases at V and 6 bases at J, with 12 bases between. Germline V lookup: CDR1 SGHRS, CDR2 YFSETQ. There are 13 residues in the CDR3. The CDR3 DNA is TGCGCCAGCAGTTCCGGACAGACCAATGAGCAGTTCTTC. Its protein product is CASSSGQTNEQFF.

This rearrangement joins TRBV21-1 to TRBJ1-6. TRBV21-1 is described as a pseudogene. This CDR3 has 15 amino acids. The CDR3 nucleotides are TGTGCCAGCAGCGATCGCGGGACTTATAATTCACCCCTCCACTTT. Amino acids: CASSDRGTYNSPLHF.

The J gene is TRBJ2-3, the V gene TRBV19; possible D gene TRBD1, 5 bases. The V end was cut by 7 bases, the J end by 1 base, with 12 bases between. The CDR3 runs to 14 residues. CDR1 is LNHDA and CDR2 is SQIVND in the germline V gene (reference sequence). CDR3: CASTPSRGTDTQYF. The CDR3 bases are TGTGCCAGTACGCCATCCAGGGGCACAGATACGCAGTATTTT.

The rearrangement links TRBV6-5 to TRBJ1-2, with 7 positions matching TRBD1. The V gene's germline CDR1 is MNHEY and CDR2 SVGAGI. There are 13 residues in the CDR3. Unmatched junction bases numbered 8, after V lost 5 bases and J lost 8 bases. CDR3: CASSRTGGQGYTF. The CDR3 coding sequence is TGTGCCAGCAGTCGGACAGGAGGTCAAGGCTACACCTTC.

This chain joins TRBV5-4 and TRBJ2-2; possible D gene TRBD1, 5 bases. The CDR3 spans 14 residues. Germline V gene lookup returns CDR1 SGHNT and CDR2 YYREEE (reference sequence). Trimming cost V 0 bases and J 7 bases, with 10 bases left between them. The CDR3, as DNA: TGTGCCAGCAGCTTGGCGGCAGGGAACGGGGAGCTGTTTTTT. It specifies CASSLAAGNGELFF.

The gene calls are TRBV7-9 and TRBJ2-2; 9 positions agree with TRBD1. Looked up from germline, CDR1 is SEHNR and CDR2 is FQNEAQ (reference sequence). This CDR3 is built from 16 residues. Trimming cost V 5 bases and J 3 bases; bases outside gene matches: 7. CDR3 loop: CASSGGTGWYTGELFF. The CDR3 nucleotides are TGTGCCAGCAGCGGGGGGACAGGGTGGTACACCGGGGAGCTGTTTTTT.

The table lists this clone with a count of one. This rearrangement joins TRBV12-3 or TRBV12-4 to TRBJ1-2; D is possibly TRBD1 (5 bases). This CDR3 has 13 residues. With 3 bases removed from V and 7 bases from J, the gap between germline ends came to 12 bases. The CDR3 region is CASSLVRVSGYTF. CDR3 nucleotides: TGTGCCAGCAGTTTGGTCAGGGTTTCTGGCTACACCTTC.